This T cell receptor beta chain was found in a study of cytomegalovirus exposure and HLA in healthy donors. Notes on the study in general: Sequencing probably produced one cluster of sequence variants that were highly shared. A later analysis, which compared TCR beta chains of equal frequency, found the HLA-associated ones more clonally expanded.

Primers: 60 Vbeta forward and 13 Jbeta reverse. Repertoires were generated with immunoSEQ multiplex PCR, while TCRdb's copy carries only in-frame clones and drops some. The profile covers 300,000 or so clones, with about 83% appearing a single time and about 2% taken by the ten largest. V gave up 2 bases and J gave up 0 bases; unmatched junction bases: 3. Germline V CDR1 and CDR2: MNHEY, SVGAGI. The CDR3 runs to 15 residues. As regards this clone: As yet, its antigen is unknown.

The receptor's source is a woman between 40 and 55 years old in good health and CMV-seropositive. J is TRBJ1-1 and V is TRBV6-5; 7 positions agree with TRBD1. The specimen was PBMCs. Written as DNA, the CDR3 is TGTGCCAGCAGTTACAGAGGGACAGTGAACACTGAAGCTTTCTTT. It yields the protein CASSYRGTVNTEAFF.